The rows below give T cell receptor beta chains drawn from one sample of a study of molecular identifiers for immune sequencing clone quantification. TCRdb re-called the PCR reads through MiXCR, storing one row per CDR3 protein. The repertoire includes about 330,000 distinct CDR3 sequences, roughly a quarter of them detected once, and around 0.74% sits in the top ten. The material sequenced was naive CD8+ T cells from blood, with Jurkat cell RNA spiked in. These receptors all stem from a human donor in good health. Some libraries in this study had Jurkat cell RNA spiked in. Both conserved end residues are part of each CDR3. Each record gives: V gene, clone size, J gene, CDR3 protein. Some rows mark clone size as missing; the rest say once, few, many or name a class of expanded clone.

V gene: TRBV18; clone size: many; J gene: TRBJ1-1; CDR3 protein: CASSPPVNTEAFF
V gene: TRBV7-9; clone size: NA; J gene: TRBJ2-5; CDR3 protein: CASSSPGLAGAAETQYF
V gene: TRBV6-2/TRBV6-3; clone size: NA; J gene: TRBJ2-5; CDR3 protein: CASRPGTIKETQYF
V gene: TRBV29-1; clone size: NA; J gene: TRBJ2-7; CDR3 protein: CSVEGNPYEQYF
V gene: TRBV7-9; clone size: few; J gene: TRBJ2-2; CDR3 protein: CASSTSGRAAVGELFF
V gene: TRBV13; clone size: many; J gene: TRBJ2-1; CDR3 protein: CASSPHYGSPRDNEQFF
V gene: TRBV13; clone size: many; J gene: TRBJ2-3; CDR3 protein: CASTQGGFTTDTQYF
V gene: TRBV6-6; clone size: many; J gene: TRBJ2-3; CDR3 protein: CASSLDSSTDTQYF
V gene: TRBV14; clone size: few; J gene: TRBJ2-2; CDR3 protein: CASGGLNTGELFF
V gene: TRBV27; clone size: few; J gene: TRBJ2-3; CDR3 protein: CASSFSKLLPGDTQYF
V gene: TRBV14; clone size: NA; J gene: TRBJ1-2; CDR3 protein: CASSPGLVYGYTF
V gene: TRBV15; clone size: few; J gene: TRBJ2-1; CDR3 protein: CATVGDSYNEQFF
V gene: TRBV7-2; clone size: NA; J gene: TRBJ1-2; CDR3 protein: CASSISGIGRYYGYTF
V gene: TRBV15; clone size: few; J gene: TRBJ1-4; CDR3 protein: CATSEGGTNEKLFF
V gene: TRBV29-1; clone size: many; J gene: TRBJ2-1; CDR3 protein: CSERTGRGEQFF
V gene: TRBV19; clone size: few; J gene: TRBJ2-1; CDR3 protein: CASSMGGEQFF
V gene: TRBV29-1; clone size: many; J gene: TRBJ2-7; CDR3 protein: CSVDSGRGDEQYF
V gene: TRBV6-5; clone size: many; J gene: TRBJ2-7; CDR3 protein: CASSYAGVGYEQYF